This TCR beta chain was sequenced in a study of identifying expanded T cells in peripheral blood. This table comes from immunoSEQ multiplex PCR, and its TCRdb copy is limited to in-frame clones, with some not included. The table shows more than 95,000 clones, with about four fifths occurring only once. Many counts were recorded for this clone. CDR3 length: 15 amino acids. Germline CDR1 is LNHNV and CDR2 is YYDKDF (reference sequence). V was clipped by 3 bases and J by 4 bases, with 15 bases between them. The source is a person aged 18 to 70 in good health. The J gene is TRBJ2-5, the V gene TRBV15; maybe TRBD1 (5 bases). Specimen: blood. The CDR3 coding sequence is TGTGCCACCAGCAGTTGGGGTAGGGGCGGAGAGACCCAGTACTTC. Amino acids: CATSSWGRGGETQYF.